Below, 3 T cell receptor beta chains from the same sample are listed, as sequenced in a study of OX40 agonist ivuxolimab in advanced cancers. Clones were sequenced by immunoSEQ multiplex PCR, and TCRdb holds only the in-frame ones, with some missing. This table holds some 25,000 clones, approximately 85% found once. This specimen consisted of CD4+ or CD8+ T cells sorted from blood, obtained in a trial of the OX40 agonist ivuxolimab. The receptors stem from an adult with an advanced solid tumor such as melanoma, head and neck, liver or kidney cancer.

This clone was counted a single time. The chain has TRBV14 and TRBJ1-4; possible D gene TRBD1, 6 bases. Trimming took off 0 bases at V and 6 bases at J, with 11 bases between the two ends. CDR1 and CDR2 (germline): SGHDN, FVKESK. This CDR3 has 15 amino acids. In DNA, the CDR3 is TGTGCCAGCAGCCAAGAAGGGGGATACGATGAAAAACTGTTTTTT. Amino acid sequence: CASSQEGGYDEKLFF.

This CDR3 is CASSEARGVGYEQYF. In nucleotides, the CDR3 is TGTGCCAGCAGTGAAGCTAGGGGTGTAGGCTACGAGCAGTACTTC. This rearrangement joins TRBV2 to TRBJ2-7; D is perhaps TRBD1 (5 bases). Germline V gene data show CDR1 as SNHLY and CDR2 as FYNNEI. V gave up 0 bases and J gave up 3 bases, with 12 bases separating them. The CDR3 is made up of 15 amino acids.

This rearrangement joins TRBV7-9 to TRBJ2-2; D is possibly TRBD1 or TRBD2 (6 bases each). The V and J ends lost 7 bases and 5 bases respectively, with 17 bases between them. Germline CDR1 SEHNR, CDR2 FQNEAQ (reference sequence). The CDR3 is made up of 15 amino acids. CDR3 in DNA: TGTGCCAGCAAACAAAGGGGGGTAGGAACCGGGGAGCTGTTTTTT. Its translation is CASKQRGVGTGELFF.